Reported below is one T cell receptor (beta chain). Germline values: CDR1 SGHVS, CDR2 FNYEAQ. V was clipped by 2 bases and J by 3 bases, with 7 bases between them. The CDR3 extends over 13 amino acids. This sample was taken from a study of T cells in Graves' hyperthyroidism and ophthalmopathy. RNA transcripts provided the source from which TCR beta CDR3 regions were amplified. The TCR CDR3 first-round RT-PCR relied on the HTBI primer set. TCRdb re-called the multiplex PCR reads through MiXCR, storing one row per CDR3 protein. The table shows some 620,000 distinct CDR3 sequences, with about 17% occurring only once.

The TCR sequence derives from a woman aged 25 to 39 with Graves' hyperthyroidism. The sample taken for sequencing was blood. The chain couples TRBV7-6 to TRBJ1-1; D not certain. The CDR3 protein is CASSLSEYTEAFF. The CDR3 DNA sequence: TGTGCCAGCAGCTTATCAGAATACACTGAAGCTTTCTTT.